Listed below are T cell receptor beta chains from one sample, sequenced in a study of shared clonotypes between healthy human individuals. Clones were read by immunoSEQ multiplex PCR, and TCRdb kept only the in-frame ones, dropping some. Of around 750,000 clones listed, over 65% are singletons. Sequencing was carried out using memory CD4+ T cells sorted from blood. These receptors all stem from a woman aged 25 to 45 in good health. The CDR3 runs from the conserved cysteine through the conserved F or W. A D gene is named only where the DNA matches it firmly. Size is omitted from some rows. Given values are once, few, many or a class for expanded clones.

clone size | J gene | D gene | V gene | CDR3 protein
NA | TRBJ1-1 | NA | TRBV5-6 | CASSLNGGHLNTEAFF
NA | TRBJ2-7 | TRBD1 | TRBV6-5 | CASGKDRGAYEQYF
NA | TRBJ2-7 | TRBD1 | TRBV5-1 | CASSVGQGGYYEQYF
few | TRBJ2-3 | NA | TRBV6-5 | CASSRLGTDTQYF
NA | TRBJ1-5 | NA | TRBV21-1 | CASSKTRSRDRAGQPQHF
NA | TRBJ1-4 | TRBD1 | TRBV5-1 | CASSSIGQVNEKLFF
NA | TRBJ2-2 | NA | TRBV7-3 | CARGVRPTGSYTGELFF
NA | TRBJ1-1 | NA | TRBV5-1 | CASSAGDSINTEAFF
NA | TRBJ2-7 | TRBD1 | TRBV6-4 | CASGRGRDRPYEQYF
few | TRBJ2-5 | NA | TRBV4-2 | CASSQDDRSQETQYF
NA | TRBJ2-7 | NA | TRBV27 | CASSLSRIAKYEQYF
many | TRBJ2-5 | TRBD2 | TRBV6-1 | CASSETSGSGETQYF
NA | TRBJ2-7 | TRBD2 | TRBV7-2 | CASSLYITSGSWSYEQYF
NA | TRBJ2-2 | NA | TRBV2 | CASSVRNTGELFF
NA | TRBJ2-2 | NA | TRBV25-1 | CASSEGGDNTGELFF
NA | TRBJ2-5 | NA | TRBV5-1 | CASSSRDAGSETQYF
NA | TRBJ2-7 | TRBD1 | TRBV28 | CASSKDRANYEQYF
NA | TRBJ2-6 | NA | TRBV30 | CAWSAGLVLAGANVLTF
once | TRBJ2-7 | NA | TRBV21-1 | CASSKGLSETTYEQYF
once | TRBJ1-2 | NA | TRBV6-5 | CASSPGVYGYTF
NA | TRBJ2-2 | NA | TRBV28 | CASTQGGAGTGELFF
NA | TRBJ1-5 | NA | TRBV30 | CASTPASADQPQHF
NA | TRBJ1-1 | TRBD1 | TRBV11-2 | CASSFTGGMNTEAFF
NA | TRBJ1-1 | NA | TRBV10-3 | CAIRPELILEAFF
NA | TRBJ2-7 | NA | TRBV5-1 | CASSLRSSRSWYEQYF
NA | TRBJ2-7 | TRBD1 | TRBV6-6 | CASSYRDRVGEQYF